This record concerns one TCR beta chain sequence. The sample originates from a study of T cell changes during pregnancy in multiple sclerosis. This CDR3 spans 14 amino acids. V was clipped by 2 bases and J by 3 bases, with 8 bases between them. From germline, CDR1 is WNHNN and CDR2 SYGVQD (reference sequence). TCRdb keeps only in-frame clones here, not all; method: immunoSEQ multiplex PCR. The sample lists roughly 35,000 clones, about nine tenths occurring once. This receptor was identified in a female donor with multiple sclerosis, enrolled in a pregnancy study. The rearrangement joins TRBV10-1 to TRBJ1-3, with a tentative D call TRBD1 (5 bases). This material consisted of CD4+ T cells from peripheral blood mononuclear cells, taken before pregnancy. CDR3 sequence (DNA): TGCGCCAGCAGTGAGGGGGCACTTGGAAACACCATATATTTT. As protein: CASSEGALGNTIYF.